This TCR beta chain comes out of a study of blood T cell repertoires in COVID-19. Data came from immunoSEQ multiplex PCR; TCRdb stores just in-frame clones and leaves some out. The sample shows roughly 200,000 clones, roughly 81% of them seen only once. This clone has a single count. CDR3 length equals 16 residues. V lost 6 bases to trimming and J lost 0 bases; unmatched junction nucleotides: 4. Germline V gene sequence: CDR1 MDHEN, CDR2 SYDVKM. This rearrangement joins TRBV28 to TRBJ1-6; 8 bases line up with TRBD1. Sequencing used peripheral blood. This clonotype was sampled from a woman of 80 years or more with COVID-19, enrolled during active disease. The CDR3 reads CASRPGGSSYNSPLHF. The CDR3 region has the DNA TGTGCCAGCAGGCCAGGGGGCAGCTCCTATAATTCACCCCTCCACTTT.